This entry concerns a single T cell receptor beta chain. This sample is part of a study of blood T cell repertoires in COVID-19. Whole-study context: Samples representing acute and convalescent COVID-19 were sourced from the United States, Italy and Spain. PBMCs, B-cell-depleted T cells, or T cells were the source of the cDNA or gDNA that made up the material.

Some clones are missing from TCRdb's copy, which holds only in-frame ones; the method was immunoSEQ multiplex PCR. The repertoire holds 95,000 to 150,000 clones, with about 85% as singletons. The CDR3 has 17 amino acids. Sequences were obtained from peripheral blood. The receptor was isolated from a man of 80 years or more with acute or convalescent COVID-19. The V gene is TRBV21-1, the J gene TRBJ1-4; TRBD1 is taken as the D call from the table, unchecked against the DNA. TRBV21-1 is marked as a pseudogene. The CDR3 is CASSKEQGSKTNEKLFF. In nucleotides, the CDR3 is TGTGCCAGCAGCAAAGAACAGGGGAGTAAGACTAATGAAAAACTGTTTTTT.